The rows below give T cell receptor beta chains drawn from one sample of a study of beta chain features in type 1 diabetes. TCRdb's copy holds only in-frame clones and misses some; the assay was immunoSEQ multiplex PCR. The table has a few hundred thousand clones, 20% seen once. The specimen was naive CD4+ T cells from blood. Receptors originate from a woman aged 18-29 years in good health. Each CDR3 is given with its conserved first and last residue. Each record gives: V gene, J gene, CDR3 protein.

>TRBV5-4|TRBJ2-2
CASSPRTSGTGELFF
>TRBV7-6|TRBJ1-1
CASSPDVQGMTEAFF
>TRBV27|TRBJ2-7
CASPDRVSSYEQYF
>TRBV5-4|TRBJ1-2
CASSFIGRTNYGYTF
>TRBV2|TRBJ1-5
CASTREERPQHF
>TRBV7-8|TRBJ2-1
CASSFSTSGRAGDEQFF
>TRBV5-1|TRBJ2-1
CASSARLAGGPPVFNEQFF
>TRBV9|TRBJ2-4
CASSFLAGAENIQYF
>TRBV11-2|TRBJ2-7
CASSFRESSYEQYF
>TRBV7-2|TRBJ1-4
CASSSRGQGYEKLFF
>TRBV5-1|TRBJ2-6
CASSLGVSGANVLTF
>TRBV29-1|TRBJ1-1
CSAARGFLNTEAFF
>TRBV7-9|TRBJ2-7
CASSPIPMSGSPAYEQYF
>TRBV4-1|TRBJ2-1
CASSQPTWLDEQFF
>TRBV18|TRBJ2-7
CASSPGTVSYEQYF
>TRBV2|TRBJ2-5
CASSEARGGSETQYF
>TRBV7-9|TRBJ1-2
CASSSGLGEGYTF
>TRBV2|TRBJ2-5
CASSGRTGGETQYF
>TRBV7-2|TRBJ1-6
CASSPAPGIRSPLHF
>TRBV5-1|TRBJ2-7
CASSPGTSGSPEQYF
>TRBV29-1|TRBJ2-1
CSVVQGARNEQFF
>TRBV18|TRBJ2-3
CASSPERSTDTQYF
>TRBV9|TRBJ2-7
CASSAIPSGGSEQYF
>TRBV7-9|TRBJ2-3
CASSSRKVRDTQYF
>TRBV9|TRBJ2-1
CASSAGSRLSYNEQFF
>TRBV7-9|TRBJ1-2
CASSFQGMANYGYTF
>TRBV30|TRBJ1-2
CAWSADRGQGYTF
>TRBV7-8|TRBJ2-3
CASSLDRGRDTQYF
>TRBV7-2|TRBJ1-2
CASSPGQGDYGYTF
>TRBV4-1|TRBJ1-4
CASSHNTGFGEKLFF
>TRBV11-2|TRBJ1-2
CASSAGGGYTF
>TRBV11-2|TRBJ1-1
CASSPRQGTEAFF
>TRBV5-1|TRBJ2-5
CASSLGGTSGSGETQYF
>TRBV9|TRBJ2-4
CASSVEGRANIQYF
>TRBV27|TRBJ2-7
CASSPRGWEQYF
>TRBV19|TRBJ1-1
CASSPRGSVTEAFF
>TRBV14|TRBJ2-5
CASSPRDRETQYF
>TRBV18|TRBJ2-5
CASSPSRGVETQYF